This T cell receptor beta chain is drawn from a study of control samples from healthy donors and cancer patients. Assay used: immunoSEQ multiplex PCR; TCRdb lists only in-frame clones, some missing. Of 150,000 or so clones listed, roughly 95% were seen once; the top ten hold about 4%. CDR1 is MNHEY, CDR2 SMNVEV, per germline (reference sequence). J was trimmed by 0 bases and V by 4 bases; bases with no gene match: 7. This CDR3 has 17 residues. The receptor was isolated from a woman aged 55-69 years in good health. This chain connects TRBV27 to TRBJ1-3; TRBD1 agrees at 9 bases. The specimen was blood. CDR3 residues: CASSSRTGALSGNTIYF. As DNA, the CDR3 is TGTGCCAGCAGTTCCCGGACAGGGGCCCTCTCTGGAAACACCATATATTTT.